A single sample gave rise to the 7 T cell receptor beta chains below, sequenced in a study of blood T cell repertoires in COVID-19 (TCRdb year 2020). The method behind the library was the immunoSEQ multiplex PCR assay. TCRdb carries this immuneACCESS record with in-frame sequences only. Its versions omit some clonotypes, under half of them owing to an unresolved V gene in the studies checked, with the rest unexplained. Recorded for this sample are just under 20,000 clones; 87% of them occurred a single time. Approximately 8.1% of the sample is in the top ten clones. Sequencing was done on a sample of peripheral blood. These receptors were collected from a human donor with active COVID-19. The donor label of this sample is uncertain.

This clone was detected only a few times. V and J are TRBV25-1 and TRBJ2-1; 7 bases align to TRBD1. CDR3 length equals 14 residues. Trimming removed 8 bases from V and 3 bases from J; junction bases left unmatched: 7. Germline assignment: CDR1 MGHDK and CDR2 SYGVNS. CDR3 sequence: CASGQAGDYNEQFF. The DNA of the CDR3 is TGTGCCAGCGGACAGGCCGGAGACTACAATGAGCAGTTCTTC.

This clone appeared once. The V call is TRBV4-3, the J call TRBJ2-6, with 9 bases identical to TRBD1. With V trimmed by 0 bases and J by 3 bases, 3 bases remained unmatched. The CDR3 loop spans 17 amino acids. CDR1 is LGHNA and CDR2 is YSLEER in the germline V gene. The DNA of the CDR3 is TGCGCCAGCAGCCAAGACGGACAGGGGAGTGGGGCCAACGTCCTGACTTTC. It translates to CASSQDGQGSGANVLTF.

Only a few counts were recorded for this clone. The rearrangement uses TRBV9 and TRBJ1-1; 7 bases are shared with TRBD1. Trimming removed 1 base from V and 4 bases from J; junction bases left unmatched: 4. The CDR3 is 14 residues long. Germline V CDR1 and CDR2: SGDLS, YYNGEE. The CDR3 protein is CASSVWDRSTEAFF. The CDR3 bases are TGTGCCAGCAGCGTATGGGACAGATCCACTGAAGCTTTCTTT.

The chain recombines TRBV7-9 with TRBJ2-7; TRBD2 matches at 11 bases. Germline V lookup: CDR1 SEHNR, CDR2 FQNEAQ (reference sequence). This CDR3 spans 15 amino acids. J gave up 5 bases and V 4 bases, and 7 bases lay outside the gene matches. The CDR3 DNA reads TGTGCCAGCAGCTCCCCTCAACTAGCGGGAGACGAGCAGTACTTC. Amino acids: CASSSPQLAGDEQYF.

This chain links TRBV5-6 with TRBJ2-3, with 9 bases lining up with TRBD2. Germline V lookup: CDR1 SGHDT, CDR2 YYEEEE. V shed 1 base and J 6 bases; nucleotides not matched to a gene: 9. The CDR3 is 16 amino acids. The CDR3 DNA is TGTGCCAGCAGCTTGATACTAGCGGGTGGGAAGGATACGCAGTATTTT. Protein sequence: CASSLILAGGKDTQYF.

This chain connects TRBV11-2 to TRBJ2-5; TRBD2 might be the D (6 bases). CDR3 length: 14 residues. Germline V gene sequence: CDR1 SGHAT, CDR2 FQNNGV. The V gene lost 1 base and the J gene lost 5 bases, with 11 bases spanning the gap. The CDR3 region has the DNA TGTGCCAGCAGCTTAGCTTGGGGGAGGGAGACCCAGTACTTC. Its translation is CASSLAWGRETQYF.

V gene TRBV6-5 combines with J gene TRBJ1-5; 9 bases line up with TRBD1. Germline CDR1 is MNHEY and CDR2 is SVGAGI. The V and J ends lost 6 bases and 4 bases, in that order; junction bases with no gene match: 4. The CDR3 is 14 residues long. The DNA for the CDR3 is TGTGCCAGCAGCAACGACAGGGGGAATCAGCCCCAGCATTTT. Translating gives CASSNDRGNQPQHF.